This T cell receptor (beta chain) was observed in a study of CD8 T cells in ankylosing spondylitis. Concerning this clonotype: The antigen is not known.

General study points: In ankylosing spondylitis patients, matched synovial fluid reportedly showed significant enrichment of disease-linked clones. The study identified a TCR beta motif of several highly homologous variants that appeared characteristic of ankylosing spondylitis blood.

One entry per CDR3 protein results from TCRdb running MiXCR on the 5' RACE reads. The sample has some 700,000 distinct CDR3 sequences; around a fifth are singletons. Material: blood, either unsorted or a sorted T cell fraction (not recorded which). This receptor was identified in a male donor with ankylosing spondylitis.

CDR3 nucleotides: TGTGCCTGGTGGACAGGGGTCGGCTACACCTTC. Amino acids: CAWWTGVGYTF. The chain uses TRBV30 and TRBJ1-2; the match to TRBD1 covers 9 bases. The germline CDR1 and CDR2 sequences are GTSNPN and SVGIG (reference sequence). The V segment lost 5 bases and the J segment 8 bases; nucleotides outside the gene matches: 3. The CDR3 is 11 residues long.